One sample yielded the 22 T cell receptor beta chains listed below, sequenced in a study of CD8+CD57+ T cells in acquired aplastic anemia. Genomic DNA, the template, was used for profiling of the TCR beta VDJ and CDR3. Via MiXCR, TCRdb re-called the reads, giving one row per CDR3 protein. Altogether hundreds of thousands of distinct CDR3 sequences are present, around 32% being singletons, with the ten largest covering 0.8% to 0.85%. Only patients with CD8+CD57+ cell expansion on flow cytometry were chosen for sequencing. Sequencing was performed on sorted CD4+, CD8+, or CD8+CD57+ T cells (not recorded which) from PBMCs. These receptor sequences come from a human donor with aplastic anemia.

With regard to this clonotype: Given a much more abundant clone one base away, this may be a read error. The chain uses TRBV7-2 and TRBJ2-7; TRBD2 is a possible D gene (6 bases). Trimming took 0 bases from V and 2 from J, leaving 11 bases between them. Germline CDR1 is SGHTA and CDR2 is FQGNSA. This CDR3 contains 15 residues. The CDR3 sequence: CASSLARREPYEQYF. CDR3 DNA: TGTGCCAGCAGCTTAGCGAGGAGGGAGCCCTACGAGCAGTACTTC. The full variable domain, with the rest looked up from reference TRBV7-2 and TRBJ2-7, is GAGVSQSPSNKVTEKGKDVELRCDPISGHTALYWYRQSLGQGLEFLIYFQGNSAPDKSGLPSDRFSAERTGGSVSTLTIQRTQQEDSAVYLCASSLARREPYEQYFGPGTRLTVT.

This clonotype was counted once. The rearrangement joins TRBV19 to TRBJ1-2; D is possibly TRBD1 (5 bases). The CDR3 totals 15 residues. The V gene's germline CDR1 is LNHDA and CDR2 SQIVND (reference sequence). Between the trimmed V and J ends, which lost 8 bases and 4 bases, there was a span of 20 bases. CDR3 sequence (DNA): TGTGCCAGTGGACGCGAGGATGGGACGGTCTATGGCTACACCTTC. As protein: CASGREDGTVYGYTF.

This clonotype came up a few times. The chain carries TRBV13 and TRBJ1-1; no clear D gene. The CDR3 loop spans 11 amino acids. The V and J ends lost 5 bases and 12 bases respectively, with 13 bases between them. Germline V gene data show CDR1 as PRHDT and CDR2 as FYEKMQ (reference sequence). The CDR3 DNA is TGTGCCAGCAGCGCCTTCCGGGAGACTTTCTTT. It yields the protein CASSAFRETFF.

The chain carries TRBV5-6 and TRBJ1-4; D call uncertain. Trimming left V 0 bases short and J 3 bases short, with 9 bases between. The CDR3 spans 15 residues. The germline gives CDR1 SGHDT, CDR2 YYEEEE. The CDR3 protein is CASSLAWTPNEKLFF. CDR3 coding DNA: TGTGCCAGCAGCTTGGCCTGGACCCCTAATGAAAAACTGTTTTTT.

This clonotype has ten or more counts. This rearrangement joins TRBV19 to TRBJ2-3, with 7 bases aligning to TRBD1. CDR3 length: 16 residues. The V gene end was trimmed by 6 bases and the J gene end by 0 bases; junction bases not matched to a gene: 9. Germline V gives CDR1 LNHDA, CDR2 SQIVND (reference sequence). CDR3 in amino acids: CASRLRRDSSTDTQYF. CDR3 DNA: TGTGCCAGTAGGCTCCGAAGGGACAGCAGCACAGATACGCAGTATTTT. Together with reference TRBV19 and TRBJ2-3, the CDR3 gives the full variable domain: DGGITQSPKYLFRKEGQNVTLSCEQNLNHDAMYWYRQDPGQGLRLIYYSQIVNDFQKGDIAEGYSVSREKKESFPLTVTSAQKNPTAFYLCASRLRRDSSTDTQYFGPGTRLTVL.

This clonotype was seen a handful of times. The J gene is TRBJ2-5, the V gene TRBV7-2; TRBD2 is a possible D gene (6 bases). Germline CDR1 reads SGHTA; CDR2 reads FQGNSA. The CDR3 spans 14 residues. V was shortened by 3 bases and J by 5 bases, with 13 bases between the two germline ends. CDR3 residues: CASSLLGGRETQYF. Written as DNA, the CDR3 is TGTGCCAGCAGCTTGTTGGGGGGTCGGGAGACCCAGTACTTC.

A few counts support this clonotype. The chain uses TRBV5-4 and TRBJ2-6, with D perhaps matching TRBD1 (7 bases). The V end lost 1 base, the J end lost 3 bases, and 23 bases lay between the germline ends. CDR1 is SGHNT and CDR2 is YYREEE in the germline V gene (reference sequence). The CDR3 spans 20 residues. CDR3 DNA: TGTGCCAGCAGCTTGTGGGGGGACAGTGCTGTATACCGTGGGGCCAACGTCCTGACTTTC. The encoded protein is CASSLWGDSAVYRGANVLTF.

The V gene is TRBV5-4, the J gene TRBJ1-6, with unresolved D. The CDR3 loop spans 15 amino acids. Trimming removed 0 bases at V and 7 bases at J, with 11 bases between. Germline V gene data show CDR1 as SGHNT and CDR2 as YYREEE (reference sequence). Here the CDR3 reads CASSLEVFANSPLHF. In DNA, the CDR3 is TGTGCCAGCAGCTTGGAGGTGTTTGCCAATTCACCCCTCCACTTT. Using reference TRBV5-4 and TRBJ1-6 for the parts outside the CDR3, the full variable domain is ETGVTQSPTHLIKTRGQQVTLRCSSQSGHNTVSWYQQALGQGPQFIFQYYREEENGRGNFPPRFSGLQFPNYSSELNVNALELDDSALYLCASSLEVFANSPLHFGNGTRLTVT.

This clonotype has at least ten counts. The rearrangement joins TRBV6-5 to TRBJ1-2, with D perhaps TRBD1 (6 bases). The CDR3 is 13 amino acids. CDR1 MNHEY and CDR2 SVGAGI come from the germline V gene. V lost 7 bases and J lost 2, with 11 bases in between. Here the CDR3 DNA reads TGTGCCAGCACCCCTGGGGGCAACTATGGCTACACCTTC. This encodes CASTPGGNYGYTF.

At least ten counts were recorded for this clonotype. DNA of the CDR3: TGCAGTGCATTAACAACTATAGCGGGAGACGAGCAGTACTTC. Translation gives CSALTTIAGDEQYF. The chain employs TRBV20-1 and TRBJ2-7; 9 nucleotides align to TRBD2. The junction had 11 bases not matched to a gene; V was cut back by 6 bases and J by 5 bases. CDR3 length: 14 residues. Per the germline V gene, CDR1 is DFQATT and CDR2 is SNEGSKA (reference sequence).

This clonotype was counted between two and nine times. This chain's CDR3 is CASSVALTNEKLFF. CDR3 nucleotide sequence: TGTGCCAGCAGCGTAGCTCTGACTAATGAAAAACTGTTTTTT. The chain couples TRBV9 to TRBJ1-4; D gene ambiguous. CDR3 length: 14 amino acids. Between the trimmed V and J ends, which lost 0 bases and 2 bases, there was a span of 5 bases. Germline V gives CDR1 SGDLS, CDR2 YYNGEE.

This clonotype showed up just a few times. The chain combines TRBV12-3 or TRBV12-4 with TRBJ2-1; D is possibly TRBD2 (6 bases). CDR3 length equals 19 residues. Trimming pared 3 bases from V and 4 bases from J, leaving 25 bases between. In DNA form, the CDR3 reads TGTGCCAGCAGTTTCCAGACGGAGGGGTCACCTAATCGTTACAATGAGCAGTTCTTC. It encodes CASSFQTEGSPNRYNEQFF.

About this clonotype: A read error may explain this, as a much larger clone is one base away. This chain connects TRBV9 to TRBJ2-5; D might be TRBD2 (6 bases). Germline values: CDR1 SGDLS, CDR2 YYNGEE. The V end was cut by 5 bases, the J end by 9 bases, with 11 bases between. The CDR3 runs to 11 residues. CDR3 region: CASSHSGAQYF. CDR3 DNA: TGTGCCAGCAGTCACTCGGGGGCCCAGTACTTC.

This clonotype was counted ten times or more. The V and J genes are TRBV7-9 and TRBJ1-2, with D perhaps TRBD1 (5 bases). V was cut by 7 bases and J by 5 bases, with 11 bases left in between. This CDR3 is built from 12 residues. In germline, CDR1 is SEHNR, CDR2 FQNEAQ (reference sequence). This CDR3 reads CASTGDRYGYTF. DNA of the CDR3: TGTGCCAGCACGGGGGACCGGTATGGCTACACCTTC. The full variable domain, in which reference TRBV7-9 and TRBJ1-2 provide the parts outside the CDR3, is DTGVSQNPRHKITKRGQNVTFRCDPISEHNRLYWYRQTLGQGPEFLTYFQNEAQLEKSRLLSDRFSAERPKGSFSTLEIQRTEQGDSAMYLCASTGDRYGYTFGSGTRLTVV.

The chain employs TRBV10-3 and TRBJ2-5, with D unresolved. The germline V gene encodes CDR1 ENHRY and CDR2 SYGVKD. Trimming stripped 0 bases from V and 3 bases from J, with 5 bases between. This CDR3 is 13 amino acids long. The CDR3 bases are TGTGCCATCAGTGAGTCGGTCAAAGAGACCCAGTACTTC. Amino acids: CAISESVKETQYF.

The chain couples TRBV20-1 to TRBJ2-1; perhaps D is TRBD1 or TRBD2 (5 bases each). From germline, CDR1 is DFQATT and CDR2 SNEGSKA (reference sequence). There are 14 residues in the CDR3. V was shortened by 6 bases and J by 4 bases, with 16 bases between the two germline ends. CDR3 region: CSAWGPTPYNEQFF. The CDR3 coding sequence is TGCAGTGCGTGGGGACCGACCCCATACAATGAGCAGTTCTTC.

This clonotype was detected ten times or more. This chain uses TRBV30 with TRBJ1-6; D remains unclear. In germline, CDR1 is GTSNPN, CDR2 SVGIG (reference sequence). Trimming stripped 5 bases from V and 8 bases from J, with 4 bases between. CDR3 length: 10 residues. The CDR3 region has the DNA TGTGCCTGGGGGTATTCACCCCTCCACTTT. Translated, it gives CAWGYSPLHF.

V usage is TRBV29-1 and J usage is TRBJ2-7; 11 bases line up with TRBD1. Germline loops: CDR1 SQVTM, CDR2 ANQGSEA. V shed 4 bases and J 4 bases; nucleotides not matched to a gene: 12. The CDR3 covers 16 residues. This chain's CDR3 is CSVGGTGGLGRYEQYF. DNA of the CDR3: TGCAGCGTTGGTGGGACAGGGGGTCTCGGCCGTTACGAGCAGTACTTC.

This chain connects TRBV4-3 to TRBJ2-7, with a weak D call TRBD2 (5 bases). Germline V lookup: CDR1 LGHNA, CDR2 YSLEER. V was trimmed by 0 bases and J by 10 bases, leaving 10 bases between them. The CDR3 runs to 12 residues. As DNA, the CDR3 is TGCGCCAGCAGCCAAGATACGGGGATTCAGTACTTC. This sequence encodes CASSQDTGIQYF.

This clonotype was picked up a small number of times. The CDR3 region is CASSLPTQSTYGYTF. CDR3 bases: TGTGCCAGCAGCTTACCAACGCAGAGTACCTATGGCTACACCTTC. This rearrangement joins TRBV7-2 to TRBJ1-2; D uncertain. Germline CDR1 SGHTA, CDR2 FQGNSA. This CDR3 is built from 15 residues. V dropped 2 bases and J dropped 4 bases, with 14 bases sitting between them.

This clonotype was observed a handful of times. The gene calls are TRBV2 and TRBJ1-4; D gene unclear. CDR3 length: 14 residues. The ends were cut back, 4 bases at V and 6 bases at J, with 12 bases in the middle. Germline CDR1 and CDR2: SNHLY and FYNNEI. The CDR3, as DNA: TGTGCCAGCAGTGTTGAGTCCCAACATGAAAAACTGTTTTTT. Protein sequence: CASSVESQHEKLFF. Full variable domain (rest looked up from reference TRBV2 and TRBJ1-4): EPEVTQTPSHQVTQMGQEVILRCVPISNHLYFYWYRQILGQKVEFLVSFYNNEISEKSEIFDDQFSVERPDGSNFTLKIRSTKLEDSAMYFCASSVESQHEKLFFGSGTQLSVL.

In this sample, this clonotype turned up a few times. A much bigger clone sits one base away, suggesting this may be a read error. The chain joins TRBV19 to TRBJ2-7; no firm D call. The V gene's germline CDR1 is LNHDA and CDR2 SQIVND (reference sequence). CDR3 size: 15 residues. DNA of the CDR3: TGTGCCAGTAGTATGGTGCACTCATTCTCCTGCGAGCAGTACTTC. Its protein product is CASSMVHSFSCEQYF.